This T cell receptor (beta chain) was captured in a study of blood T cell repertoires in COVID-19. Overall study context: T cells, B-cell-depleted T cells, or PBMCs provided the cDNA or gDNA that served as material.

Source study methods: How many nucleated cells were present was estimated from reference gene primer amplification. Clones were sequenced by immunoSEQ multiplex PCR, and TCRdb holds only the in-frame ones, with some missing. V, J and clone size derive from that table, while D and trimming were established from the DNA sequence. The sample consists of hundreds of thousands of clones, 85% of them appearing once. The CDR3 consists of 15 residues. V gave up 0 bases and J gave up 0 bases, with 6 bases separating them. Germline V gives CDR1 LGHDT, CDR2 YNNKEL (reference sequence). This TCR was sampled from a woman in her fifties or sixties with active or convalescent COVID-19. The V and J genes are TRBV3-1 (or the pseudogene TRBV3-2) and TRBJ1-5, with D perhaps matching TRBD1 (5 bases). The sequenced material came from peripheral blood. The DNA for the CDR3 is TGTGCCAGCAGCCAAGAACAGGATAGCAATCAGCCCCAGCATTTT. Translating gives CASSQEQDSNQPQHF.